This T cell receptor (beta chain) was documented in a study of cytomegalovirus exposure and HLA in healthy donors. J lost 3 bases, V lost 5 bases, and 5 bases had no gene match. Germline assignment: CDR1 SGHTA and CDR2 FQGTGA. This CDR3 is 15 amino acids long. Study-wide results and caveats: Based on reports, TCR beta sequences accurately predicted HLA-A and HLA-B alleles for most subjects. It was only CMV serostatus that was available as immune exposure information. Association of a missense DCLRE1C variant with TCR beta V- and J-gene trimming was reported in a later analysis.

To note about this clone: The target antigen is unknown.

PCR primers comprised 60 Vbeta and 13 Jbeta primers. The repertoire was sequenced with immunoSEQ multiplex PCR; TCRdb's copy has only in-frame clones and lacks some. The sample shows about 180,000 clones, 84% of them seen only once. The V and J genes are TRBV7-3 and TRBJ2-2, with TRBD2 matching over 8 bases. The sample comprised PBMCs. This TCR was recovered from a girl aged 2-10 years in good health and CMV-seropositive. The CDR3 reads CASSPGRAYTGELFF. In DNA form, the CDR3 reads TGTGCCAGCAGCCCCGGGAGGGCCTACACCGGGGAGCTGTTTTTT.